This T cell receptor beta chain was profiled in a study of T cells in Graves' hyperthyroidism and ophthalmopathy. Findings and limits, study-wide: Most thyroid-expanded clonotypes above 0.001 were also found in blood.

The CDR3 extends over 13 amino acids. Germline trimming cut 6 bases from V and 5 bases from J; bases unmatched to any gene: 3. This clonotype was picked up many times. What it binds is unknown. RNA transcripts were the template for amplifying TCR beta CDR3 regions. First-round RT-PCR of the TCR CDR3 relied on the HTBI primer set. Using its own MiXCR run on the multiplex PCR reads, TCRdb lists one record per CDR3 protein. The sample gives around 350,000 distinct CDR3 sequences, roughly 19% of which show up once; 3.7% is in the top ten. This sequence was found in a woman between 18 and 30 years old with Graves' hyperthyroidism. V usage is TRBV12-3 or TRBV12-4 and J usage is TRBJ2-5; 10 positions agree with TRBD1. The material sequenced was blood. The CDR3 loop is CASRRQGAETQYF. DNA of the CDR3: TGTGCCAGCAGAAGACAGGGGGCGGAGACCCAGTACTTC.